Sequencing of this T cell receptor (beta chain) was carried out in a study of blood T cell repertoires in COVID-19. Study context: The analysed material was cDNA or gDNA that came from T cells, B-cell-depleted T cells, or PBMCs.

As handled by the study authors: Estimated nucleated cell counts came from reference gene primer amplification. Produced via immunoSEQ multiplex PCR; TCRdb's table is partial and in-frame only. V and J calls plus clone size are reproduced from that table; the DNA served to infer D and trimming. The sample includes about 60,000 clones, about 85% of them seen just once. With V trimmed by 4 bases and J by 3 bases, 6 bases remained unmatched. The CDR3 runs to 14 residues. Germline values: CDR1 SGHNT, CDR2 YYREEE (reference sequence). The chain carries TRBV5-4 and TRBJ1-1; TRBD1 aligns across 7 bases. The TCR was taken from a human donor in a cohort sampled during active COVID-19. The sample consisted of peripheral blood. CDR3 protein: CASSPRQGYTEAFF. DNA of the CDR3: TGTGCCAGCAGCCCGAGACAGGGATACACTGAAGCTTTCTTT.